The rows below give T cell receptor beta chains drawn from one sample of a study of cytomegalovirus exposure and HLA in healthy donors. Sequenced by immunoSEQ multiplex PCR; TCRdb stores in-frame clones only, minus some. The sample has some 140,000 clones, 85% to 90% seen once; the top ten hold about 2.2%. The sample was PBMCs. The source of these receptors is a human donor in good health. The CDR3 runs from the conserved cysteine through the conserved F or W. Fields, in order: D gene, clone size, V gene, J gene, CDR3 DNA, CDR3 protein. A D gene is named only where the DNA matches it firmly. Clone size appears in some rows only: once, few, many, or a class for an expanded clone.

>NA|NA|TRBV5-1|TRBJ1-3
TGCGCCAGCAGCTTGGCGGGTAGTCAGTATTCCGCCATATATTTT
CASSLAGSQYSAIYF
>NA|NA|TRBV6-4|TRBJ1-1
TGTGCCAGCAGTGAATCCCACTACGGCACTGAAGCTTTCTTT
CASSESHYGTEAFF
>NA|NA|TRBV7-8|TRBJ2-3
TGTGCCAGCAGCTATCCCGCCCGGGGTAGCACAGATACGCAGTATTTT
CASSYPARGSTDTQYF
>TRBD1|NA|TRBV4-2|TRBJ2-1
TGTGCCAGCAGCCAGGGGACAGGTGTAAATGAGCAGTTCTTC
CASSQGTGVNEQFF
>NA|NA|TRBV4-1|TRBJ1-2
TGCGCCAGCAGCCCACCCGGAGGGATCTATGGCTACACCTTC
CASSPPGGIYGYTF
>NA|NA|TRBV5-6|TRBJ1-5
TGTGCCAGCAGCTTAGTCAACGGGAATCAGCCCCAGCATTTT
CASSLVNGNQPQHF
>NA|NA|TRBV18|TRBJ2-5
TGTGCCAGCTCACCGGGGGGGCTAGAGACCCAGTACTTC
CASSPGGLETQYF
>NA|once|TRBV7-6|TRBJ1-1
TGTGCCAGCAGCTTAGGAGGAGGGTATACTGAAGCTTTCTTT
CASSLGGGYTEAFF
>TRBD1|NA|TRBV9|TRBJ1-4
TGTGCCAGCAGCGTTGACGGAGGGACAGGACATGAAAAACTGTTTTTT
CASSVDGGTGHEKLFF
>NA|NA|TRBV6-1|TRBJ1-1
TGTGCCAGCAGCCCCTTAAATTATGAGGGCACTGAAGCTTTCTTT
CASSPLNYEGTEAFF
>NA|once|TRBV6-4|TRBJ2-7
TGTGCCAGCAATCAGACGGGGAGTAGCTACGAGCAGTACTTC
CASNQTGSSYEQYF
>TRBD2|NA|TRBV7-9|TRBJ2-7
TGTGCCAGCAGCCCCAGCCTAGCGGGAGTCGAGCAGTACTTC
CASSPSLAGVEQYF
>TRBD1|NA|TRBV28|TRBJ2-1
TGTGCCAGCTTTACCACTGGGAGACAGGGTTACAATGAGCAGTTCTTC
CASFTTGRQGYNEQFF
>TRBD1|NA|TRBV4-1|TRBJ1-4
TGCGCCAGCAGCCAAGTAGGAACAGGGGAGAATGAAAAACTGTTTTTT
CASSQVGTGENEKLFF
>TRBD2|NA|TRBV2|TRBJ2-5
TGTGCCAGCACCCTACCCAGACTAGCGGACCAAGAGACCCAGTACTTC
CASTLPRLADQETQYF
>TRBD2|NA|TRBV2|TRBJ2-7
TGTGCCAGCAGGGGACTAGCGGGTTACGAGCAGTACTTC
CASRGLAGYEQYF
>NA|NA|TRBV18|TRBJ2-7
TGTGCCAGCTCACCACGCGGGGTTGTAAGCTCCTACGAGCAGTACTTC
CASSPRGVVSSYEQYF
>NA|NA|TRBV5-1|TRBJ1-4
TGCGCCAGCAGCTTAGGGGCAACTAATGAAAAACTGTTTTTT
CASSLGATNEKLFF
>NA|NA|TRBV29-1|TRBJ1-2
TGCAGCGTTGAATTTAGTGGGAGTCGCTATGGCTACACCTTC
CSVEFSGSRYGYTF
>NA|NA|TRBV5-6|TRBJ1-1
TGTGCCAGCAGCTTGGTGGGGGGGGTGAACACTGAAGCTTTCTTT
CASSLVGGVNTEAFF
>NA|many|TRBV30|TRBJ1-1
TGTGCCTGGAGTATGGAGCTTGTAGCTTTCTTT
CAWSMELVAFF
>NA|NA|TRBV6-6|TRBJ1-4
TGTGCCAGCAAGGGAGCAACTAATGAAAAACTGTTTTTT
CASKGATNEKLFF